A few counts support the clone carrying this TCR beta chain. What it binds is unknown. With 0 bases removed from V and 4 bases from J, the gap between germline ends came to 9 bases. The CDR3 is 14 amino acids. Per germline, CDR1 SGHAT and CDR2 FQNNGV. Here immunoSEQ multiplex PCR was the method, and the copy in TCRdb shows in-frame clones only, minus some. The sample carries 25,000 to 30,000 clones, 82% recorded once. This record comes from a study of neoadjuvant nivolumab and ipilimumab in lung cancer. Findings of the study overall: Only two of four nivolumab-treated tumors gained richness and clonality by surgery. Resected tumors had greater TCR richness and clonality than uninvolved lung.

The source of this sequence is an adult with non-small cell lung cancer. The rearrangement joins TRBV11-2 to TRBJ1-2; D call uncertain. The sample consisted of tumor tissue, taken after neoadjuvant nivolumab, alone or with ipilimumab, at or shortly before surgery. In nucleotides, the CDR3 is TGTGCCAGCAGCTTAGAGCTAAAGTCCTATGGCTACACCTTC. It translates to CASSLELKSYGYTF. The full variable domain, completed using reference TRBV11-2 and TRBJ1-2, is EAGVAQSPRYKIIEKRQSVAFWCNPISGHATLYWYQQILGQGPKLLIQFQNNGVVDDSQLPKDRFSAERLKGVDSTLKIQPAKLEDSAVYLCASSLELKSYGYTFGSGTRLTVV.